This T cell receptor (beta chain) was retrieved from a study of cytomegalovirus exposure and HLA in healthy donors. Study-wide results and caveats: There were a few CMV-associated chains whose specificity for CMV antigens was confirmed in vitro. Associated with cytomegalovirus, according to the listing, were 170 or so TCR beta chains. Earlier analysis yielded a pattern in which most TCR beta V segments were productive about 90% or about 30% of the time.

Vbeta (60) and Jbeta (13) primers were used in the PCR. Libraries were prepared by immunoSEQ multiplex PCR; TCRdb keeps only in-frame clonotypes and omits some of them. The table includes approximately 190,000 clones, 82% detected once. This clone was seen more than once but under ten times. Its antigen is unidentified. CDR3 size: 14 residues. V dropped 4 bases and J dropped 4; count of bases not matched to a gene: 5. The V gene's germline CDR1 is SGHRS and CDR2 YFSETQ. Donors were nominally healthy when sampled, though unrecorded immune exposures were likely. The specimen sequenced was PBMCs. This sequence originates from a boy aged 2 to 9 in good health and CMV-seronegative. This sequence joins TRBV5-1 and TRBJ2-5; 9 bases match TRBD2. The CDR3 spells CASSPPGLAETQYF. The CDR3 coding sequence is TGCGCCAGCAGCCCCCCGGGACTAGCAGAGACCCAGTACTTC.